Shown below are 2 T cell receptor beta chains from a single sample sequenced in a study of neurological immune-mediated disorders. One entry per CDR3 protein results from TCRdb running MiXCR on the 5' RACE reads. Among over 50,000 distinct CDR3 sequences, around 3.4% were seen once, and the ten largest hold roughly 5.5%. Sequencing input: PBMCs. The receptors stem from a middle-aged man with multiple sclerosis.

This clonotype has ten or more counts. The J gene is TRBJ2-3, the V gene TRBV7-3, with 9 bases lining up with TRBD2. There are 18 residues in the CDR3. Germline CDR1 is SGHTA and CDR2 is FQGTGA. With 0 bases clipped from V and 1 base from J, the junction kept 8 bases outside the gene matches. The CDR3 reads CASSLTGGSGGRTDTQYF. The CDR3 region has the DNA TGTGCCAGCAGCTTAACAGGAGGTAGCGGGGGCCGCACAGATACGCAGTATTTT.

This clonotype was observed many times. The rearrangement links TRBV4-1 to TRBJ1-2; 9 bases match TRBD1. The J segment lost 7 bases and the V segment lost 4 bases, leaving 7 bases of the junction unmatched. The CDR3 has 14 amino acids. The germline V gene has CDR1 MGHRA and CDR2 YSYEKL. Written as DNA, the CDR3 is TGCGCCAGCAGCCTAGAAGGACAGGGGTCTGGCTACACCTTC. Translating it yields CASSLEGQGSGYTF.